A single sample gave rise to the 18 T cell receptor beta chains below, sequenced in a study of blood T cells in healthy people across ages. The authors ran a second PCR of 7 to 11 cycles using a sample-barcoded 5' primer and a J-beta primer mix. TCRdb fed the 5' RACE reads into MiXCR, producing one record per CDR3 protein. The sample shows more than 700,000 distinct CDR3 sequences, 46% of them seen only once. Source material: blood. The receptors come from a man older than 75 in good health.

This clonotype has just a few counts. The genes are TRBV5-6 and TRBJ2-3, with D uncertain. V was trimmed by 0 bases and J by 3 bases, leaving 8 bases between them. There are 14 residues in the CDR3. Germline-derived CDR1 and CDR2 are SGHDT and YYEEEE. Here the CDR3 DNA reads TGTGCCAGCAGCTTGGCCGATTGGACAGATACGCAGTATTTT. Protein product: CASSLADWTDTQYF.

The chain recombines TRBV9 with TRBJ2-5; TRBD1 might be the D (6 bases). Trimming took 2 bases from V and 2 from J, leaving 10 bases between them. From germline, CDR1 is SGDLS and CDR2 YYNGEE. The CDR3 has 14 amino acids. This CDR3 reads CASSVLGGQETQYF. In DNA form, the CDR3 reads TGTGCCAGCAGCGTTTTAGGGGGACAAGAGACCCAGTACTTC.

The sample holds one count of this clonotype. The chain carries TRBV9 and TRBJ2-5; TRBD2 matches 9 bases. This CDR3 is 17 amino acids long. Germline loops: CDR1 SGDLS, CDR2 YYNGEE. V trimming: 2 bases; J trimming: 1 base; junction bases outside the gene matches: 9. The DNA for the CDR3 is TGTGCCAGCAGCGTGTCTAGCGGGATCGTCTTCCAAGAGACCCAGTACTTC. This translates into CASSVSSGIVFQETQYF.

This clonotype was recorded many times. The chain is built from TRBV29-1 and TRBJ2-7, with a possible D match to TRBD1 (7 bases). Germline V gene lookup returns CDR1 SQVTM and CDR2 ANQGSEA. Between the trimmed V and J ends, which lost 6 bases and 6 bases, there was a span of 15 bases. CDR3 length: 12 amino acids. Here the CDR3 DNA reads TGCAGCGTGGGTAACCAGGGGGGCGAGCAGTACTTC. Residues: CSVGNQGGEQYF.

On this clonotype itself: One junction end disagrees with the germline gene, perhaps due to a read error. The chain combines TRBV12-3 or TRBV12-4 with TRBJ2-3, with D possibly matching TRBD1 (6 bases). The CDR3 is 17 amino acids. In DNA form, the CDR3 reads TGTGCCAGCAGTTTGGGGATGGGGGCGGTGGGCACAGATACGCGGTATTTT. It translates to CASSLGMGAVGTDTRYF.

The chain combines TRBV3-1 with TRBJ2-7, with a possible D match to TRBD2 (6 bases). Trimming took 7 bases from V and 3 from J, leaving 16 bases between them. Germline V gives CDR1 LGHDT, CDR2 YNNKEL (reference sequence). The CDR3 sequence is 14 residues long. CDR3 nucleotides: TGTGCCAGCACGGAGGGGTACGGGGGCTACGAGCAGTACTTC. This encodes CASTEGYGGYEQYF.

This clonotype has only a few counts. This sequence joins TRBV24-1 and TRBJ2-1; weak D call: TRBD1 (5 bases). V lost 1 base to trimming and J lost 4 bases, with 10 bases between them. Per germline, CDR1 KGHDR and CDR2 SFDVKD. This CDR3 is built from 15 residues. CDR3 sequence: CATSDFDDRYNEQFF. The DNA of the CDR3 is TGTGCCACCAGTGATTTCGATGACAGATACAATGAGCAGTTCTTC.

Only a few counts were recorded for this clonotype. V gene TRBV6-5 combines with J gene TRBJ1-2; D gene uncertain. The V gene lost 5 bases and the J gene lost 5 bases, with 12 bases spanning the gap. The CDR3 is 13 amino acids. Germline assignment: CDR1 MNHEY and CDR2 SVGAGI. The CDR3 here is CASSLRAKYGYTF. In DNA, the CDR3 is TGTGCCAGCAGTCTACGAGCGAAGTATGGCTACACCTTC.

The V and J genes are TRBV19 and TRBJ1-2; no clear D gene. Germline V gene sequence: CDR1 LNHDA, CDR2 SQIVND (reference sequence). This CDR3 comprises 15 residues. Trimming removed 6 bases at V and 4 bases at J, with 18 bases between. In nucleotides, the CDR3 is TGTGCCAGTAGAGCCGGACCCCTAACGGCCTATGGCTACACCTTC. Amino acid sequence: CASRAGPLTAYGYTF.

This clonotype has only one observation. V and J are TRBV6-2 or TRBV6-3 and TRBJ2-4; 8 bases agree with TRBD2. The J call is in doubt because the DNA end fits TRBJ2-7 better. Looked up from germline, CDR1 is MNHEY and CDR2 is SVGEGT. The CDR3 runs to 16 residues. The CDR3 spells CASSYSTGTSEDEQYF. CDR3 DNA sequence: TGTGCCAGCAGTTACTCGACTGGGACTAGTGAAGACGAGCAGTACTTC.

Only a few counts were recorded for this clonotype. This chain uses TRBV21-1 with TRBJ2-3. TRBV21-1 is a listed pseudogene. This CDR3 is built from 16 residues. The CDR3 loop is CAGWARSEDRTDTQYF. The CDR3 bases are TGTGCCGGCTGGGCACGGAGCGAAGACCGCACAGATACGCAGTATTTT.

The genes are TRBV7-6 and TRBJ2-1; 9 bases agree with TRBD1. CDR1 is SGHVS, CDR2 FNYEAQ, per germline. The CDR3 is made up of 17 amino acids. Trimming took 3 bases from V and 6 from J; bases not matched to a gene: 12. CDR3: CASSFRSPGQGLNEQFF. The CDR3 DNA follows: TGTGCCAGCAGCTTTAGGAGCCCGGGACAGGGCCTCAATGAGCAGTTCTTC.

V usage is TRBV15 and J usage is TRBJ2-5; 7 bases match TRBD1. Germline CDR1 and CDR2: LNHNV and YYDKDF (reference sequence). J was trimmed by 5 bases and V by 2 bases; bases with no gene match: 8. The CDR3 runs 15 residues. The CDR3 nucleotides read TGTGCCACCAGCAGACCGGGACAGTCGAGGGAGACCCAGTACTTC. It encodes CATSRPGQSRETQYF. Full variable domain (outside the CDR3, taken from reference TRBV15 and TRBJ2-5): DAMVIQNPRYQVTQFGKPVTLSCSQTLNHNVMYWYQQKSSQAPKLLFHYYDKDFNNEADTPDNFQSRRPNTSFCFLDIRSPGLGDTAMYLCATSRPGQSRETQYFGPGTRLLVL.

Notes on this clonotype: A much larger clonotype is one base distant, so this may be a read error. This rearrangement joins TRBV5-1 to TRBJ2-4; D is possibly TRBD2 (5 bases). Between the trimmed V and J ends, which lost 10 bases and 0 bases, there was a span of 17 bases. Germline CDR1 SGHRS, CDR2 YFSETQ. This CDR3 comprises 15 residues. CDR3 DNA: TGCGCCGGGCGTGAGGGAAGTGAAGCCAAAAACATTCAGTACTTC. Protein: CAGREGSEAKNIQYF.

CDR3 residues: CASSQDRGTASRYTF. CDR3 DNA sequence: TGTGCCAGCAGCCAAGATAGAGGGACAGCTAGTCGCTACACCTTC. The rearrangement uses TRBV4-2 and TRBJ1-2, with 7 nucleotides matching TRBD1. Germline V gene data show CDR1 as LGHNA and CDR2 as YNFKEQ. V was pared by 0 bases and J by 9 bases, with 10 bases of the junction left unmatched. This CDR3 has 15 residues.

In this sample, this clonotype turned up a few times. This chain links TRBV20-1 with TRBJ2-5, with 8 bases matching TRBD1. CDR1 is DFQATT and CDR2 is SNEGSKA in the germline V gene (reference sequence). The CDR3 totals 14 residues. With 3 bases clipped from V and 1 base from J, the junction kept 4 bases outside the gene matches. The CDR3 is CSARSDRGQETQYF. The CDR3 coding sequence is TGCAGTGCTAGGTCCGACAGGGGCCAAGAGACCCAGTACTTC.

V gene TRBV5-1 combines with J gene TRBJ2-5; TRBD2 matches at 9 bases. V was clipped by 3 bases and J by 5 bases; unmatched bases: 8. The CDR3 has 15 amino acids. The germline V gene encodes CDR1 SGHRS and CDR2 YFSETQ. CDR3 loop: CASSSSAGGAETQYF. CDR3 DNA: TGCGCCAGCAGCTCCTCAGCGGGGGGCGCGGAGACCCAGTACTTC.

This chain links TRBV28 with TRBJ2-5; D is perhaps TRBD1 or TRBD2 (5 bases each). The length of the CDR3 is 17 residues. V was shortened by 3 bases and J by 2 bases, with 19 bases between the two germline ends. The germline V gene has CDR1 MDHEN and CDR2 SYDVKM. The CDR3 spells CASSLGRRSTFQETQYF. CDR3 in DNA: TGTGCCAGCAGTTTGGGACGGAGGAGTACCTTTCAAGAGACCCAGTACTTC.